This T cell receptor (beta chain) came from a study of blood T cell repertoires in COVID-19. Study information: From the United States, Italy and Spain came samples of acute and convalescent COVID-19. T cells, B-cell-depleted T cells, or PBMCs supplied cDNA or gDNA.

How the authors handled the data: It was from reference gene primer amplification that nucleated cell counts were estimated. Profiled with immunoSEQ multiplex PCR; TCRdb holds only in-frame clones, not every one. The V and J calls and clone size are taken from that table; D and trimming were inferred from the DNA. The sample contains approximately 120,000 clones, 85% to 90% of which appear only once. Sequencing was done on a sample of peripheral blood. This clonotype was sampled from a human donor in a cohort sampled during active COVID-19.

DNA of the CDR3: TGTGCCACCAGCAGGCAGGGGCCCGACACCGGGGAGCTGTTTTTT. It translates to CATSRQGPDTGELFF. V is TRBV15 and J is TRBJ2-2; tentatively, D is TRBD1 (6 bases). Trimming took off 3 bases at V and 3 bases at J, with 11 bases between the two ends. Germline CDR1 and CDR2: LNHNV and YYDKDF (reference sequence). CDR3 length: 15 amino acids.